This T cell receptor beta chain was captured in a study of T cells in localized non-small cell lung cancer. Study-wide points: Heterogeneity remains possible because sequencing was limited to only one tumor region. Median approximately 61 top-100 tumor clones were shared with paired adjacent lung. In uninvolved adjacent lung, T cell clonality reached its highest value, exceeding tumor.

Trimming shortened V by 9 bases and J by 2 bases, and 11 bases separated the two germline ends. The germline gives CDR1 SNHLY, CDR2 FYNNEI. CDR3 length: 13 amino acids. Assay: immunoSEQ multiplex PCR; the TCRdb copy retains only in-frame clones and omits some. The sample holds about 77,000 clones, 70% to 90% seen once. As for this clone: As yet, its antigen is unknown.

The J gene is TRBJ1-5, the V gene TRBV2; a weak D match, TRBD1 (5 bases). The receptor was derived from a woman aged 35-75 years with stage I squamous cell lung carcinoma. The sample in question was peripheral blood, obtained before any cancer treatment. CDR3 in DNA: TGTGCCAGTCGGGACGACCGCAATCAGCCCCAGCATTTT. It is translated as CASRDDRNQPQHF.